The clone carrying this T cell receptor (beta chain) was observed at least ten times. Its antigen is unknown. Germline V gene data show CDR1 as MNHNS and CDR2 as SASEGT. The CDR3 runs 15 residues. With 1 base removed from V and 5 bases from J, the gap between germline ends came to 13 bases. Authors of the study amplified TCR beta CDR3 regions from RNA transcripts. The TCR CDR3 was amplified in a first-round RT-PCR using the HTBI primer set. TCRdb fed the multiplex PCR reads into MiXCR, producing one record per CDR3 protein. The repertoire holds approximately 380,000 distinct CDR3 sequences, with approximately 18% as singletons. The data derive from a study of T cells in Graves' hyperthyroidism and ophthalmopathy. Whole-study results and caveats: In simple terms, a model built on 13 V-J features told ophthalmopathy apart from stable hyperthyroidism. In validation, the model predicted ophthalmopathy. These predictions came a median around 5.9 months before onset.

The material sequenced was blood. The rearrangement links TRBV6-1 to TRBJ2-3; perhaps TRBD2 as D (6 bases). The receptor's source is a man aged 18 to 29 with Graves' ophthalmopathy. CDR3 protein: CASSEGGLGGDTQYF. The CDR3 DNA sequence: TGTGCCAGCAGTGAAGGGGGACTCGGTGGAGATACGCAGTATTTT.